This section outlines one TCR beta chain sequence together with its context. The library targeted TCRbeta and was prepared with unique molecular identifiers. TCRdb re-called the PCR reads through MiXCR, storing one row per CDR3 protein. The sample has approximately 640,000 distinct CDR3 sequences; 16% are singletons. The entry originates in a study of T-cell reconstitution after alpha-beta-depleted transplantation in children. Trimming shortened V by 3 bases and J by 4 bases, and 12 bases separated the two germline ends. The CDR3 totals 14 residues. The J gene is TRBJ1-1, the V gene TRBV12-3 or TRBV12-4; the D gene is possibly TRBD1 (6 bases). The TCR sequence derives from a human donor who donated a stem cell graft to a child with acute myeloid leukemia. Material: PBMCs from the stem cell graft donor, obtained from the stem cell graft. As DNA, the CDR3 is TGTGCCAGCAGTTTTCCAGGGGTTGCCACTGAAGCTTTCTTT. Translated, it gives CASSFPGVATEAFF.